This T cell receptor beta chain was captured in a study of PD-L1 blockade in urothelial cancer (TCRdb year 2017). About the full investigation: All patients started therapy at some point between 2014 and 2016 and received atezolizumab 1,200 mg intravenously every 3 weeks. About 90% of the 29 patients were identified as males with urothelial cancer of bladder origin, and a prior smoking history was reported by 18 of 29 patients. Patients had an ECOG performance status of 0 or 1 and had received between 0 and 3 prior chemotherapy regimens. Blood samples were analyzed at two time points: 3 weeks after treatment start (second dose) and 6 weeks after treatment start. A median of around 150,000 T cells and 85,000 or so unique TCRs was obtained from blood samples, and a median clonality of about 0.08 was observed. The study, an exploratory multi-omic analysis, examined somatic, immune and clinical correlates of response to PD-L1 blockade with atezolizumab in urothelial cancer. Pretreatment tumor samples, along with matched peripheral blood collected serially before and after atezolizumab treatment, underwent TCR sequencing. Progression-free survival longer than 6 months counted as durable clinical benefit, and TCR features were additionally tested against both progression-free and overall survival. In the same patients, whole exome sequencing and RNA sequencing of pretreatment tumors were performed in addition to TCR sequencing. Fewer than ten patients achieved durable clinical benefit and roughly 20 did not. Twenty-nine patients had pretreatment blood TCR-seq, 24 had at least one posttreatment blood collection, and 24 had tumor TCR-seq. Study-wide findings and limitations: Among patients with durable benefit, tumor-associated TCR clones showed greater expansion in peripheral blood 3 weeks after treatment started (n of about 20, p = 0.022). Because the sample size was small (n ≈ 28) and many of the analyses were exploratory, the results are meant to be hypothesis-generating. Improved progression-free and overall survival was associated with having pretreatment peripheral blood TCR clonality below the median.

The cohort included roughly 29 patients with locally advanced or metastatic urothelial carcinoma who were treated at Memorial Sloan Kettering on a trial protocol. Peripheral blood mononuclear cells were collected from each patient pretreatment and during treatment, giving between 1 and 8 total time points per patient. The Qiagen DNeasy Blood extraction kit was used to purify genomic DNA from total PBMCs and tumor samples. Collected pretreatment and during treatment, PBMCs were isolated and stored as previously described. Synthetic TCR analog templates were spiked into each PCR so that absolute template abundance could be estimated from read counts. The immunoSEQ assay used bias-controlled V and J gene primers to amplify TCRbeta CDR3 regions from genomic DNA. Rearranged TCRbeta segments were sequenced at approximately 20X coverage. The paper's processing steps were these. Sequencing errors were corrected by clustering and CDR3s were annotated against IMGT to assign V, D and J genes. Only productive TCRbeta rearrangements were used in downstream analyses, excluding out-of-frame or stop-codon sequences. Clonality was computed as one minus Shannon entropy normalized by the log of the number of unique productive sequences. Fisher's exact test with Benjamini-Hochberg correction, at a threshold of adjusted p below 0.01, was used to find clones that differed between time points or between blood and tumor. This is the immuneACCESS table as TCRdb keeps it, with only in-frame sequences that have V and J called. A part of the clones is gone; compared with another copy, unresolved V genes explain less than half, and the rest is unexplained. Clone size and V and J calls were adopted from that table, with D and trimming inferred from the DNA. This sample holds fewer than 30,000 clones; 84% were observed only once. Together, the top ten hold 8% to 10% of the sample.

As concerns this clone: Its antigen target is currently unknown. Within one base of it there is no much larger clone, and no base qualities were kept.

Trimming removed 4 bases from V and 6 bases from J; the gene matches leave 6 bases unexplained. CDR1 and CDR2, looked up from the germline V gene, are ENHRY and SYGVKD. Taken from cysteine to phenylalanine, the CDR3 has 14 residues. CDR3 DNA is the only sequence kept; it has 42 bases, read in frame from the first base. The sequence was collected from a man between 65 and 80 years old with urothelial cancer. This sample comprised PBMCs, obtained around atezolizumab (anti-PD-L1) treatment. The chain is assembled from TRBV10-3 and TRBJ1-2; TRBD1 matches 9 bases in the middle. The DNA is TGTGCCATCAGTGCAGACAGGGGGGTCGATGGCTACACCTTC. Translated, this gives CAISADRGVDGYTF.